These 15 T cell receptor beta chains came from one sample sequenced in a study of CD8 T cells in Susac syndrome. Reverse transcription used roughly 0.5 to 1 ug RNA and random hexamers. Each CDR3 protein is one row after TCRdb ran MiXCR on the immunoSEQ multiplex PCR reads. This repertoire shows under 150,000 distinct CDR3 sequences, approximately 95% found once; its top ten account for over 0.25%. Specimen: CD8+ T cells from PBMCs. The receptors were gathered from a human donor in good health.

V usage is TRBV20-1 and J usage is TRBJ1-3, with unresolved D. Germline CDR1 and CDR2: DFQATT and SNEGSKA (reference sequence). The V end was cut by 0 bases, the J end by 0 bases, with 6 bases between. CDR3 length: 14 amino acids. The CDR3 reads CSARDPSSGNTIYF. CDR3 DNA: TGCAGTGCTAGAGATCCCTCCTCTGGAAACACCATATATTTT.

The J gene is TRBJ2-1, the V gene TRBV30; D is undetermined. Germline CDR1 and CDR2: GTSNPN and SVGIG (reference sequence). The ends were cut back, 4 bases at V and 0 bases at J, with 10 bases in the middle. CDR3 length: 14 residues. CDR3 sequence: CAWTDKSSYNEQFF. CDR3 in DNA: TGTGCCTGGACCGACAAGAGCTCCTACAATGAGCAGTTCTTC.

V is TRBV7-9 and J is TRBJ2-7; TRBD1 matches 8 bases. Trimming took 11 bases from V and 5 from J; bases not matched to a gene: 8. The germline V gene has CDR1 SEHNR and CDR2 FQNEAQ (reference sequence). The CDR3 extends over 12 amino acids. CDR3: CAARDRKHEQYF. The CDR3 DNA follows: TGTGCCGCCCGGGACAGGAAACACGAGCAGTACTTC.

V usage is TRBV29-1 and J usage is TRBJ1-1; D is unclear. Germline values: CDR1 SQVTM, CDR2 ANQGSEA. Deletions cut 0 bases from V and 6 bases from J, with 8 bases between. The CDR3 is made up of 12 amino acids. The CDR3: CSVEDLTPEAFF. The CDR3 nucleotides are TGCAGCGTTGAAGATCTAACTCCTGAAGCTTTCTTT.

This chain connects TRBV15 to TRBJ2-7, with TRBD1 identical over 7 bases. The CDR3 totals 14 residues. Germline values: CDR1 LNHNV, CDR2 YYDKDF (reference sequence). The junction had 2 bases not matched to a gene; V was cut back by 3 bases and J by 0 bases. This chain's CDR3 is CATSRRQGSYEQYF. CDR3 nucleotide sequence: TGTGCCACCAGCAGGCGACAGGGCTCCTACGAGCAGTACTTC.

The CDR3 here is CSASPTGTINTGELFF. DNA for the CDR3: TGCAGTGCTAGCCCCACCGGGACGATCAACACCGGGGAGCTGTTTTTT. This chain uses TRBV20-1 with TRBJ2-2, with D perhaps assigned TRBD1 or TRBD2 (5 bases each). With 3 bases removed from V and 2 bases from J, the gap between germline ends came to 16 bases. The CDR3 is 16 residues long. Germline CDR1 is DFQATT and CDR2 is SNEGSKA (reference sequence).

The chain couples TRBV15 to TRBJ1-5; D gene ambiguous. The CDR3 has 15 amino acids. Germline CDR1 reads LNHNV; CDR2 reads YYDKDF (reference sequence). Trimming cost V 7 bases and J 0 bases, with 13 bases left between them. In nucleotides, the CDR3 is TGTGCCACCAAGGGAGTTGATGATAGCAATCAGCCCCAGCATTTT. It yields the protein CATKGVDDSNQPQHF.

V and J are TRBV20-1 and TRBJ2-1; D is possibly TRBD1 or TRBD2 (5 bases each). Looked up from germline, CDR1 is DFQATT and CDR2 is SNEGSKA (reference sequence). This CDR3 contains 17 residues. Trimming removed 3 bases from V and 8 bases from J, with 26 bases in between. The CDR3 here is CSASGRLGTAFLDEQFF. Here the CDR3 DNA reads TGCAGTGCTAGCGGAAGACTCGGGACCGCCTTTTTGGATGAGCAGTTCTTC.

This rearrangement joins TRBV19 to TRBJ2-2; D uncertain. V was pared by 10 bases and J by 3 bases, with 15 bases between. The CDR3 extends over 14 amino acids. Germline values: CDR1 LNHDA, CDR2 SQIVND (reference sequence). In nucleotides, the CDR3 is TGTGCCATAGGACGGTCGGGCTACACCGGGGAGCTGTTTTTT. It specifies CAIGRSGYTGELFF.

The gene calls are TRBV30 and TRBJ1-2, with 9 bases identical to TRBD1. This CDR3 has 14 amino acids. V gave up 2 bases and J gave up 2 bases; unmatched junction bases: 3. CDR1 is GTSNPN and CDR2 is SVGIG in the germline V gene (reference sequence). CDR3 amino acids: CAWSPGTGNYGYTF. The DNA of the CDR3 is TGTGCCTGGAGTCCGGGGACAGGGAACTATGGCTACACCTTC. Full variable domain (remainder filled in from reference TRBV30 and TRBJ1-2): SQTIHQWPATLVQPVGSPLSLECTVEGTSNPNLYWYRQAAGRGLQLLFYSVGIGQISSEVPQNLSASRPQDRQFILSSKKLLLSDSGFYLCAWSPGTGNYGYTFGSGTRLTVV.

The rearrangement joins TRBV27 to TRBJ2-7; D tentatively fits TRBD1 or TRBD2 (5 bases each). V lost 6 bases and J 2 bases, leaving 14 bases between the germline ends. Germline assignment: CDR1 MNHEY and CDR2 SMNVEV (reference sequence). The CDR3 spans 14 residues. This CDR3 is CASSPGPHPYEQYF. The CDR3 DNA reads as TGTGCCAGCAGCCCGGGGCCGCACCCCTACGAGCAGTACTTC.

The rearrangement uses TRBV27 and TRBJ2-1; a weak D match, TRBD1 (5 bases). CDR1 is MNHEY and CDR2 is SMNVEV in the germline V gene (reference sequence). V lost 4 bases, J lost 0 bases, and 10 bases lay in between. This CDR3 spans 15 amino acids. The CDR3 loop reads CASSSQGSSYNEQFF. CDR3 DNA: TGTGCCAGCAGTTCGCAGGGAAGCTCCTACAATGAGCAGTTCTTC.

The chain is built from TRBV4-3 and TRBJ1-1; 11 bases agree with TRBD1. V dropped 5 bases and J dropped 0; count of bases not matched to a gene: 5. Per the germline V gene, CDR1 is LGHNA and CDR2 is YSLEER. The CDR3 is 16 residues long. CDR3: CASSEGQGDMNTEAFF. DNA of the CDR3: TGCGCCAGCAGCGAGGGACAGGGGGACATGAACACTGAAGCTTTCTTT.

The chain combines TRBV20-1 with TRBJ2-7, with D possibly matching TRBD2 (5 bases). This CDR3 is 13 amino acids long. In germline, CDR1 is DFQATT, CDR2 SNEGSKA (reference sequence). V gave up 6 bases and J gave up 0 bases, with 12 bases separating them. CDR3 bases: TGCAGTGCACGGACGGGGATCTCCTACGAGCAGTACTTC. This encodes CSARTGISYEQYF.

V is TRBV4-1 and J is TRBJ2-1; the D is unclear. This CDR3 contains 13 residues. Trimming pared 4 bases from V and 4 bases from J, leaving 8 bases between. The germline V gene has CDR1 MGHRA and CDR2 YSYEKL. CDR3 DNA sequence: TGCGCCAGCAGCCCTCAGATATACAATGAGCAGTTCTTC. Translation: CASSPQIYNEQFF.